One T cell receptor (beta chain) is described in this entry. No cognate antigen has been identified for it. Base qualities are not provided; no much larger clone lies one nucleotide away. This specimen belongs to a study of blood T cell repertoires in COVID-19 (dated by TCRdb to the early 2020s). About the investigation overall: The collaborator samples originated in the United States, Italy and Spain and spanned the acute and convalescent phases of COVID-19. The prospective study material was composed of cDNA or gDNA derived from T cells, B-cell-depleted T cells, or PBMCs. Deeply sampled blood TCRbeta repertoires from subjects exposed to, actively infected with, or recovered from COVID-19 were included in the dataset. The repertoires were made available in a free public database intended to serve as a resource for research on the immune response to SARS-CoV-2. Samples came from the ongoing ImmuneRACE study (first 160 participants) plus 1,254 subjects from 6 global collaborators. Nearly every sample came with metadata listing a de-identified subject ID, COVID-19 status, age in years and sex. Where HLA class I and class II types were available, the types were taken from metadata supplied by the sample provider, not from assay-based typing. Beyond this particular receptor, the publication reports: How much clinical and demographic metadata was included differed by source and by participant, and the metadata was provided uncurated.

TCRbeta CDR3 regions were amplified from genomic DNA using the immunoSEQ Assay, a bias-controlled multiplex PCR. Concerning the study's data processing: Within the assay, amplification of reference gene primers was used to estimate how many nucleated cells each sample contained. To quantify the absolute abundance of each unique TCRbeta CDR3 rearrangement, sequence reads were collapsed and filtered. For each sample, productive Simpson clonality was calculated as the square root of Simpson's diversity index over productive rearrangements. TCRdb mirrors the immuneACCESS table, restricted to in-frame sequences. Some clones are absent from its copies; in checked studies, under half trace to an unresolved V gene, and the reason for the others is unknown. Clone size and V and J calls were adopted from that table, with D and trimming inferred from the DNA. The sample records about 130,000 clones, 75% to 90% of which are singletons. The biggest ten clones account for around 2.9% of the sample.

Each collaborating institution followed its own protocols to collect whole blood in K2EDTA tubes. For TCRbeta analysis, collaborator samples were shipped as frozen whole blood, as isolated PBMCs, or as DNA extracted from either sample type. V was cut back by 0 bases and J by 1 base, leaving a gap of 7 bases between them. CDR1 and CDR2 are drawn from the germline V gene: MNHEY, SVGAGI. Its CDR3 holds 14 amino acids, cysteine through phenylalanine. Only the CDR3 portion is preserved as DNA: 42 bases, with reading frame beginning at the first base. Sequenced material: peripheral blood. The TCR originated in a man between 60 and 75 years old with active or convalescent COVID-19. This chain joins TRBV6-5 to TRBJ2-7; there is no confident call for the D gene. Here is the DNA: TGTGCCAGCAGTTACTCAGTCGGTTCCTACGAGCAGTACTTC. This gives the protein CASSYSVGSYEQYF.